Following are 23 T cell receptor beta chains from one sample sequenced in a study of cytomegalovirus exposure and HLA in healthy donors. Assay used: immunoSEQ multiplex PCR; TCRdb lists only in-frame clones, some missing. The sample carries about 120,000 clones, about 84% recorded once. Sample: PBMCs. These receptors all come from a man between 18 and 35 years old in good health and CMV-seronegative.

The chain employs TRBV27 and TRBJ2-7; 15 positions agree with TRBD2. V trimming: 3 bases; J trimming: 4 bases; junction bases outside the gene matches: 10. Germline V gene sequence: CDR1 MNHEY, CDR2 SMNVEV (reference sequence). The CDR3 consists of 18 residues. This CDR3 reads CASSLERTSGGAPYEQYF. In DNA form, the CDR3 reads TGTGCCAGCAGTTTGGAGAGGACTAGCGGGGGGGCCCCTTACGAGCAGTACTTC.

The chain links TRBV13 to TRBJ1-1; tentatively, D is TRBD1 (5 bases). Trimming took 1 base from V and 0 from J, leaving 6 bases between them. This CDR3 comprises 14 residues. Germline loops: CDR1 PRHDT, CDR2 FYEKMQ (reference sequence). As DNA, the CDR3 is TGTGCCAGCAGCTTAGAGGGGCTGAACACTGAAGCTTTCTTT. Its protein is CASSLEGLNTEAFF.

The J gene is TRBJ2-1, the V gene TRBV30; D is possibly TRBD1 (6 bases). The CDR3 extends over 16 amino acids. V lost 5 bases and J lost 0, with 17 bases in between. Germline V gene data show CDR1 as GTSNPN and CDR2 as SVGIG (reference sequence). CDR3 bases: TGTGCCTGGGACCCCGGGGACACTAGCTCCTACAATGAGCAGTTCTTC. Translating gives CAWDPGDTSSYNEQFF.

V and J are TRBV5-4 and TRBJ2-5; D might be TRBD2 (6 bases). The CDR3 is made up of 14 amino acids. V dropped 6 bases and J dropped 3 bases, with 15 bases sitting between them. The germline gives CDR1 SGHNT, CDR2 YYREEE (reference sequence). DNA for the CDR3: TGTGCCAGCAACACCCCGGGAGAAAAAGAGACCCAGTACTTC. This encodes CASNTPGEKETQYF.

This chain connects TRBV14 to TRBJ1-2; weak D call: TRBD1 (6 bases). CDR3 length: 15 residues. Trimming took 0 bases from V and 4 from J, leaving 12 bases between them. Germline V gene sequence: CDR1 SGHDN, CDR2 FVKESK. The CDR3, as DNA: TGTGCCAGCAGCCAAGAGCAGGGGTCCGGCTATGGCTACACCTTC. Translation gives CASSQEQGSGYGYTF.

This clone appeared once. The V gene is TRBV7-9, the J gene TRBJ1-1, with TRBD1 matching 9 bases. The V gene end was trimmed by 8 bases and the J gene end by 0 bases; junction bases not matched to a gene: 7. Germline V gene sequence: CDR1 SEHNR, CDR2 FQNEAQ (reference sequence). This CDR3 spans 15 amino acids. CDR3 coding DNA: TGTGCCAGCTTCGGGACAGGGCGCATGAACACTGAAGCTTTCTTT. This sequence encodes CASFGTGRMNTEAFF.

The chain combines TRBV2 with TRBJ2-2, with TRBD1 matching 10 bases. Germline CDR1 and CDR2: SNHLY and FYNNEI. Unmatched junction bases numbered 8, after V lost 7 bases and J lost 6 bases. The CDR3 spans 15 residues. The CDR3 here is CASNRDRGLSGELFF. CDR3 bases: TGTGCCAGCAATCGGGACAGGGGATTGTCCGGGGAGCTGTTTTTT.

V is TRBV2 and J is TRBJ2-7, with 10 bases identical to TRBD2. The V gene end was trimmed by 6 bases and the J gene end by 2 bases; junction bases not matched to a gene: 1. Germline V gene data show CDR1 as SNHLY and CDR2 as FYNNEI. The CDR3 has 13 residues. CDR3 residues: CASRLAGTYEQYF. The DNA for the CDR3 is TGTGCCAGCAGACTAGCGGGGACCTACGAGCAGTACTTC.

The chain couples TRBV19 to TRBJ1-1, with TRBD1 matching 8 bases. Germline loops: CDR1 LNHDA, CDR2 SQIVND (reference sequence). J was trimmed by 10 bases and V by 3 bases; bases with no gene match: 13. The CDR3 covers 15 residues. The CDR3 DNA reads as TGTGCCAGTAGTATTCTAGGACAGGGCGAATTTGGAGCTTTCTTT. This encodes CASSILGQGEFGAFF.

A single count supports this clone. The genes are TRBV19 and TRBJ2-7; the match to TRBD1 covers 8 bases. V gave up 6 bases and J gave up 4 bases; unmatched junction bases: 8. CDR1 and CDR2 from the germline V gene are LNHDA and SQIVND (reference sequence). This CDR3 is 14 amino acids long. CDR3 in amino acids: CASRKTGEGYEQYF. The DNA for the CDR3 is TGTGCCAGTAGGAAGACAGGGGAAGGGTACGAGCAGTACTTC.

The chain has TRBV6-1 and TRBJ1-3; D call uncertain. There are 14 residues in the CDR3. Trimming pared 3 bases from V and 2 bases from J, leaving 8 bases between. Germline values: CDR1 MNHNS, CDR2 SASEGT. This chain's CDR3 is CASSDGGTGNTIYF. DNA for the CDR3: TGTGCCAGCAGTGACGGAGGGACTGGAAACACCATATATTTT.

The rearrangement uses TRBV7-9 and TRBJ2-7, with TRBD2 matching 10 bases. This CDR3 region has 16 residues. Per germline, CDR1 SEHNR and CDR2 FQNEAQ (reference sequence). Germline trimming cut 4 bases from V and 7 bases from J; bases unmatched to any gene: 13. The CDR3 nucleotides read TGTGCCAGCAGCTCCCTAGCGGGAGAGGGTCTTCGGGAGCAGTACTTC. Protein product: CASSSLAGEGLREQYF. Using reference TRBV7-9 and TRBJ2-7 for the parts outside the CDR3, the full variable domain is DTGVSQNPRHKITKRGQNVTFRCDPISEHNRLYWYRQTLGQGPEFLTYFQNEAQLEKSRLLSDRFSAERPKGSFSTLEIQRTEQGDSAMYLCASSSLAGEGLREQYFGPGTRLTVT.

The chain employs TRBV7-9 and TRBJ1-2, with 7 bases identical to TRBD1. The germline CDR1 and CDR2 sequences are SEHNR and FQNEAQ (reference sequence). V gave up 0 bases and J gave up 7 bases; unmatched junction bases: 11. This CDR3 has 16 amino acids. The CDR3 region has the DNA TGTGCCAGCAGCTTAGCTGGGGACAGCGCCCGGGGTGGCTACACCTTC. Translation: CASSLAGDSARGGYTF.

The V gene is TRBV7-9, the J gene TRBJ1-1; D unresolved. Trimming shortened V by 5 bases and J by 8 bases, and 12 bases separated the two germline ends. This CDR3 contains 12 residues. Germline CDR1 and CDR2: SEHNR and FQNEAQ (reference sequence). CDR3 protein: CASSPPLAEAFF. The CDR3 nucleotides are TGTGCCAGCAGCCCCCCCCTTGCGGAAGCTTTCTTT.

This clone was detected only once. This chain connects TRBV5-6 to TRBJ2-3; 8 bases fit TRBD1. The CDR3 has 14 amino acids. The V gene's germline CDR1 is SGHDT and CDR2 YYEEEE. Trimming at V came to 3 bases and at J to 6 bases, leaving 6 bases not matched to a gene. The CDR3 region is CASSSGQDLDTQYF. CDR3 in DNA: TGTGCCAGCAGCTCGGGACAGGATTTGGATACGCAGTATTTT.

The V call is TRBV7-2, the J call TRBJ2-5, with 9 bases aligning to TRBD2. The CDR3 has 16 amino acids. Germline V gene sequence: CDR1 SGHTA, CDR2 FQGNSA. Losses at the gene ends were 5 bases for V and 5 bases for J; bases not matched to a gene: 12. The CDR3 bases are TGTGCCAGCAGCATCCCGCGGGGGGGGGCTGGCGAGACCCAGTACTTC. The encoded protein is CASSIPRGGAGETQYF.

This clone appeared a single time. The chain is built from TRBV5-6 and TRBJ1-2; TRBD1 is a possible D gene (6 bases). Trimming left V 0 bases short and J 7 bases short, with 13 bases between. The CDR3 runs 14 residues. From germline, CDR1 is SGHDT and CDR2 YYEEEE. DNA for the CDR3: TGTGCCAGCAGCTTGGGAGGGGGTTTCGGTGGCTACACCTTC. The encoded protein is CASSLGGGFGGYTF.

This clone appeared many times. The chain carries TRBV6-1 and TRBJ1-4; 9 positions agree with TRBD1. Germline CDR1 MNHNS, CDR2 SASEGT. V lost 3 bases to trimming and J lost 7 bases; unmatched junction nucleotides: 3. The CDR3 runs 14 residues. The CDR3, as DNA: TGTGCCAGCAGTGAGGGACAGGGTTTTGAAAAACTGTTTTTT. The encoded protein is CASSEGQGFEKLFF.

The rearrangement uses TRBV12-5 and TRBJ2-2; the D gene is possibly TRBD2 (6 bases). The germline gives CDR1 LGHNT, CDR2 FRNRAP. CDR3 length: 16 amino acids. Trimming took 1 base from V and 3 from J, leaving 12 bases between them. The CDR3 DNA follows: TGTGCTAGTGGTTTGGCTCCCGGGACTTACACCGGGGAGCTGTTTTTT. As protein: CASGLAPGTYTGELFF.

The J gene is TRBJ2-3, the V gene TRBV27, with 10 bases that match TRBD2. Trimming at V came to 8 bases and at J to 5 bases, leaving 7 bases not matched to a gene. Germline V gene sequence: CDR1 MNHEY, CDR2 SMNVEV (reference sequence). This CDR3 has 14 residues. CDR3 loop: CASWLAGAGDTQYF. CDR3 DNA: TGTGCCAGCTGGCTAGCGGGGGCGGGAGATACGCAGTATTTT.

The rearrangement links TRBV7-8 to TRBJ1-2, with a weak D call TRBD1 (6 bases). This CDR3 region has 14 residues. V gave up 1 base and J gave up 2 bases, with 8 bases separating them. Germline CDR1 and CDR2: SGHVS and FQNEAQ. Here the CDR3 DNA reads TGTGCCAGCAGCTTAGGACAGGCGAACTATGGCTACACCTTC. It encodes CASSLGQANYGYTF. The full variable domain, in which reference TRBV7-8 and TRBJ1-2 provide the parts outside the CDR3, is GAGVSQSPRYKVAKRGQDVALRCDPISGHVSLFWYQQALGQGPEFLTYFQNEAQLDKSGLPSDRFFAERPEGSVSTLKIQRTQQEDSAVYLCASSLGQANYGYTFGSGTRLTVV.

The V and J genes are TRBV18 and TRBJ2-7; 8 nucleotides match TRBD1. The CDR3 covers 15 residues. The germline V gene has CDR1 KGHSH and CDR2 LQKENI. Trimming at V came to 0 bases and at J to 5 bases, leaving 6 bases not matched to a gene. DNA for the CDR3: TGTGCCAGCTCACCACCTTACGACAGGGGAAACGAGCAGTACTTC. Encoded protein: CASSPPYDRGNEQYF.

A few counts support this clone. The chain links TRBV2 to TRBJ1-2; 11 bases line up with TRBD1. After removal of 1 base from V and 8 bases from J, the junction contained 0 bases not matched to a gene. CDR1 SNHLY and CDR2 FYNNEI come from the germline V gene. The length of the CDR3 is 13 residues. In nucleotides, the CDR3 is TGTGCCAGCAGTGAAGGGGACAGGGGGGGCTACACCTTC. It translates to CASSEGDRGGYTF.